What follows is one T cell receptor (beta chain) and its context. A single count supports this clone. It lacks a known antigen. No much larger clone is present one base from it, and per-base qualities are unavailable. The sample comes from a study of neoadjuvant nivolumab and ipilimumab in lung cancer (dated by TCRdb to 2018 to 2021). For context, the study as a whole: Nivolumab was administered intravenously at 3 mg/kg on days 1, 15 and 29, and in the combination arm ipilimumab 1 mg/kg was added on day 1 only. TCR repertoires were compared between pretherapy (baseline) peripheral blood and tumors resected at surgery after neoadjuvant immune checkpoint blockade. Seven patients had matched pretherapy and resected tumor pairs analyzed, with four treated with nivolumab and three with nivolumab plus ipilimumab. In the trial, 45 or so patients with operable NSCLC were treated, of whom around 23 were randomized to nivolumab monotherapy and 21 to nivolumab plus ipilimumab. The primary trial endpoint was the major pathologic response (MPR) rate in the intention-to-treat population in each study arm.

Library preparation employed the immunoSEQ multiplex PCR assay. The published analysis was carried out like this. Richness and clonality were used to summarize the repertoires, and clones that significantly expanded or contracted between pre- and post-therapy samples were identified. Entries here come from immuneACCESS through TCRdb and include only in-frame sequences with V and J called. Some clones fail to appear in such tables; in the studies checked, an unresolved V gene covers under half of the shortfall, and the cause of the remainder is unknown. That table supplies the V and J calls and clone size; D and trimming were determined from the DNA. This sample lists over 25,000 clones; approximately 92% were detected once. Around 2% of the sample is in the top ten clones. The research as a whole found: From pretherapy to surgery, tumor T-cell richness and clonality increased in three of three dual-therapy tumors but in only two of four nivolumab-treated tumors. TCR sequencing was performed in a small number of samples. No significant correlation was found between TCR clonality and pathologic tumor regression, and only one major-pathologic-response sample was available for the clonality analysis. Compared with tumor-adjacent uninvolved lung, resected tumors had greater TCR richness and clonality, and increases showed up in more of the dual-therapy-treated tumors. Pretherapy blood TCR richness correlated positively with richness in tumors resected after neoadjuvant therapy (Spearman R ≈ 0.8).

Taken with the paper, the label for time point translates to: at surgical resection after neoadjuvant nivolumab +/- ipilimumab. Samples were obtained from the phase 2 randomized NEOSTAR trial, in which neoadjuvant nivolumab or nivolumab plus ipilimumab followed by surgery was tested in operable NSCLC. The specimen was peripheral blood, collected after neoadjuvant nivolumab, alone or with ipilimumab, at or shortly before surgery. The TCR was taken from an adult with non-small cell lung cancer.

The CDR3 reads as follows: CASSLADGPLSGNTIYF. The DNA is as follows: TGCGCCAGCAGCTTGGCAGACGGTCCTCTATCTGGAAACACCATATATTTT. The rearrangement combines TRBV5-1 with TRBJ1-3; the D gene assignment is ambiguous. Taken from the germline V gene, the CDR1 and CDR2 loops are SGHRS and YFSETQ. From its cysteine to its phenylalanine, the CDR3 spans 17 amino acids. Here the CDR3 DNA is all that survives: 51 bases in frame from base 1. V is reduced by 0 bases and J by 1 base, leaving a spacing of 14 bases between them.